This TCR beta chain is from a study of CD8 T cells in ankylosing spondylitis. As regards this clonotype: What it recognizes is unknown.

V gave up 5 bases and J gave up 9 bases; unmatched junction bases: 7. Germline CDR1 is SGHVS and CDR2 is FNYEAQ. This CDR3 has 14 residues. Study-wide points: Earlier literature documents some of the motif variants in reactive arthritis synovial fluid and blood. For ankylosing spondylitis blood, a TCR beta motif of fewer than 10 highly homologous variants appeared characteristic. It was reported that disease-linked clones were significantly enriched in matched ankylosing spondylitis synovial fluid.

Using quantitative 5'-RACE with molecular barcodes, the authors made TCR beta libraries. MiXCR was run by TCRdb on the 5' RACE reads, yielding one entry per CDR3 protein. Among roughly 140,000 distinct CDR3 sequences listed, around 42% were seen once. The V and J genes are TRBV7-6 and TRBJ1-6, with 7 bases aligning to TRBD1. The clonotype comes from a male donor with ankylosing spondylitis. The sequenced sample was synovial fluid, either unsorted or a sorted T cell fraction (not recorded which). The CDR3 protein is CASSGQEFSSPLHF. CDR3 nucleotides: TGTGCCAGCAGCGGACAGGAGTTTTCTTCACCCCTCCACTTT.